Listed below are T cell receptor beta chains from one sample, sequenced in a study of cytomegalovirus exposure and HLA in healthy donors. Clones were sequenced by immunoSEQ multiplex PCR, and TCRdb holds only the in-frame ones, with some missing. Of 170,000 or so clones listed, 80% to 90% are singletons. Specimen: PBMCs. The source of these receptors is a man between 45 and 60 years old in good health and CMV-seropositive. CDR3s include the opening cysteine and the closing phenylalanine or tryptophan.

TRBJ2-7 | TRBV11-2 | CASSLVVGHPVSYEQYF
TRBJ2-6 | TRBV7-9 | CASSPAGGLGANVLTF
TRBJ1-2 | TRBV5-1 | CASSLGQLANYGYTF
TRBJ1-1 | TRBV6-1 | CASRGGTGGHTEAFF
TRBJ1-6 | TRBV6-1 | CASSEITRTVNSPLHF
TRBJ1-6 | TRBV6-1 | CASTLDRGPNSPLHF
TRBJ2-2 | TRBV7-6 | CASSFLTGGNTGELFF
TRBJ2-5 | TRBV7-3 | CASSRTSGLQETQYF
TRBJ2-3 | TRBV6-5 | CASWGTSKTQYF
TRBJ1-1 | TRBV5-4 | CASSGGLGSVEAFF
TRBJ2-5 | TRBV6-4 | CASSEVFRGTQYF
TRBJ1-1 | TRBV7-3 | CASSLTGTNTEAFF
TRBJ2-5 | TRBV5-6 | CASSSLRDREETQYF
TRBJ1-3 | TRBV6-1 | CASSVLGLGSSGNTIYF
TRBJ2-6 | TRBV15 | CATRVQYGANVLTF
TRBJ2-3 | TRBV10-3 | CAISEGLAQTDTQYF
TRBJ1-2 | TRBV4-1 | CASSQDLLQGYYGYTF
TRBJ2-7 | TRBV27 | CATGLAGYEQYF
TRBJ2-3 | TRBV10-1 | CASSESSGGTDTQYF
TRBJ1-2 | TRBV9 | CASSSTGPRYGYTF
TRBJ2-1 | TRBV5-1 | CASSMDFYNEQFF
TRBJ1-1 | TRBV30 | CAWRVDSWPRVAFF
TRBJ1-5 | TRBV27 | CASSLTGRLQPQHF
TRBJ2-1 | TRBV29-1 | CSVQGAPTNEQFF